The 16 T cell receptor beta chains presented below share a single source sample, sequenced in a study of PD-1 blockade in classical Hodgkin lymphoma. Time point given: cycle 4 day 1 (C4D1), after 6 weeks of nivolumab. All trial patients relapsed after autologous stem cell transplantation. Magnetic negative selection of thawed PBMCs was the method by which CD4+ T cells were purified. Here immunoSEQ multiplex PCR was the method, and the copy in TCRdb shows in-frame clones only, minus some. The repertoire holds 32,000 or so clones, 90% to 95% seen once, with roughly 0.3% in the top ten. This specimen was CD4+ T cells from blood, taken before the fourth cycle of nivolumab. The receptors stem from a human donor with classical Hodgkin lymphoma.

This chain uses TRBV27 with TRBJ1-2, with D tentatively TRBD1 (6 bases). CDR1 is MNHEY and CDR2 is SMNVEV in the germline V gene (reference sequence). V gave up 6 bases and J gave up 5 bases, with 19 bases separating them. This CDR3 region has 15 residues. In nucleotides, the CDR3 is TGTGCCAGCAGACCCCAGGGGATTCTCATATATGGCTACACCTTC. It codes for CASRPQGILIYGYTF.

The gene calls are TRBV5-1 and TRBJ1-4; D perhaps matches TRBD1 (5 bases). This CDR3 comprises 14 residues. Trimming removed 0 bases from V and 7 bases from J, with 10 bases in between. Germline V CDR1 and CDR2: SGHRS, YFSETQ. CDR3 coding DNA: TGCGCCAGCAGCTTGGAGGCGGGGCGTGAAAAACTGTTTTTT. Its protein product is CASSLEAGREKLFF.

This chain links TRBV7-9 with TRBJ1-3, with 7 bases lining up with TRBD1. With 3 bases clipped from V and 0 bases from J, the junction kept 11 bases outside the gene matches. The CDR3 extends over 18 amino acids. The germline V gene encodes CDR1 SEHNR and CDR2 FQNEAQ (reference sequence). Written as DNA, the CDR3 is TGTGCCAGCAGCTTTGGTGCCAGGGGGACCCCCTCTGGAAACACCATATATTTT. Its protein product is CASSFGARGTPSGNTIYF.

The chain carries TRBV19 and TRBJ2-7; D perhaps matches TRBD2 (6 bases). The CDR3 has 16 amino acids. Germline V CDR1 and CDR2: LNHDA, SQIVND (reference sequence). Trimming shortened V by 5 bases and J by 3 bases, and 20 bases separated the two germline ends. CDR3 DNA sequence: TGTGCCAGTAGTGGCGGGGAGGATGGCTCGTACTACGAGCAGTACTTC. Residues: CASSGGEDGSYYEQYF. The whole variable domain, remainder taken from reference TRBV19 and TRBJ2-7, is DGGITQSPKYLFRKEGQNVTLSCEQNLNHDAMYWYRQDPGQGLRLIYYSQIVNDFQKGDIAEGYSVSREKKESFPLTVTSAQKNPTAFYLCASSGGEDGSYYEQYFGPGTRLTVT.

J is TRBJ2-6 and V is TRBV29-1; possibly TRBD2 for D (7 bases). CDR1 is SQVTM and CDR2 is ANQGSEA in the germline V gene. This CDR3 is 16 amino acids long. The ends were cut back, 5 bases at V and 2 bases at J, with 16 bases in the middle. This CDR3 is CSVPLGGGTGANVLTF. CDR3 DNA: TGCAGCGTTCCCCTGGGAGGGGGAACTGGGGCCAACGTCCTGACTTTC.

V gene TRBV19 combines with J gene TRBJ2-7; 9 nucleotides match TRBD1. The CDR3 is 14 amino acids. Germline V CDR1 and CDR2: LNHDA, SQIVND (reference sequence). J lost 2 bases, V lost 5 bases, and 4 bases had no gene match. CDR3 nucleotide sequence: TGTGCCAGTAGTGGGACAGGGTTTACCTACGAGCAGTACTTC. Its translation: CASSGTGFTYEQYF.

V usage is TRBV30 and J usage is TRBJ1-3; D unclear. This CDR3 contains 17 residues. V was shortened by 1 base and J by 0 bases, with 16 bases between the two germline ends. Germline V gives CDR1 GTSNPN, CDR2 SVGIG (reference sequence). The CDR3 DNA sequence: TGTGCCTGGAGTGACCCACCCGGGGTCTACTCTGGAAACACCATATATTTT. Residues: CAWSDPPGVYSGNTIYF.

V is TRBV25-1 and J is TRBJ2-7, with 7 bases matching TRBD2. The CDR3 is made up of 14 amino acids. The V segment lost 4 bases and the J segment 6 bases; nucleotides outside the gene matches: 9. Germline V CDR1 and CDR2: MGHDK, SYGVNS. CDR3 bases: TGTGCCAGCAGTGGGGGGGGAGTAACCGCCGAGCAGTACTTC. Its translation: CASSGGGVTAEQYF.

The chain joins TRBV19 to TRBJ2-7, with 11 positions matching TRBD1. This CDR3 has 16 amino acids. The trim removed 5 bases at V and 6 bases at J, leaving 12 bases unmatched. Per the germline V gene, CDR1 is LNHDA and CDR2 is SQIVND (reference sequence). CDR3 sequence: CASSRGWGQGEFEQYF. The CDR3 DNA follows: TGTGCCAGTAGTCGGGGATGGGGACAGGGGGAGTTCGAGCAGTACTTC.

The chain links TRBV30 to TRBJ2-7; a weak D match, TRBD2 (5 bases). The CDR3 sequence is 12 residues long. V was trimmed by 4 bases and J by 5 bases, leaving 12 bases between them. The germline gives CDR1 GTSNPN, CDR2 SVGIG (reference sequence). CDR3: CAWTSRRNEQYF. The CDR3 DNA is TGTGCCTGGACTAGCCGGAGAAACGAGCAGTACTTC.

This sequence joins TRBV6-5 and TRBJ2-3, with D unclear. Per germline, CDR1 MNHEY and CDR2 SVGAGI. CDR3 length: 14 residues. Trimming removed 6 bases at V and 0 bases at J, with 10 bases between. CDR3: CASRPGPSTDTQYF. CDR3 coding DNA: TGTGCCAGCAGACCGGGTCCGAGCACAGATACGCAGTATTTT.

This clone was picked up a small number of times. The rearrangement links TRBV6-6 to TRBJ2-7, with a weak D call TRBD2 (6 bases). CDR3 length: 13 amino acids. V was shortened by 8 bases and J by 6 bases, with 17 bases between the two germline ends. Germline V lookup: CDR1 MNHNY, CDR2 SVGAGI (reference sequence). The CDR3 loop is CASGIRRESEQYF. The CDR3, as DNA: TGTGCCAGCGGAATCCGGAGGGAGTCCGAGCAGTACTTC.

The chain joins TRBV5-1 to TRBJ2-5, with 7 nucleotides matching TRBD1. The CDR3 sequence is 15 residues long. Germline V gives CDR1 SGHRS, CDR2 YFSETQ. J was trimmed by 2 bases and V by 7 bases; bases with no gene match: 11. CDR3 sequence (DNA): TGCGCCAGCTGCTCAGGGGACAGCACGCAAGAGACCCAGTACTTC. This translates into CASCSGDSTQETQYF. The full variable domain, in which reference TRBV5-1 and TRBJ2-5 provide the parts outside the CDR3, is KAGVTQTPRYLIKTRGQQVTLSCSPISGHRSVSWYQQTPGQGLQFLFEYFSETQRNKGNFPGRFSGRQFSNSRSEMNVSTLELGDSALYLCASCSGDSTQETQYFGPGTRLLVL.

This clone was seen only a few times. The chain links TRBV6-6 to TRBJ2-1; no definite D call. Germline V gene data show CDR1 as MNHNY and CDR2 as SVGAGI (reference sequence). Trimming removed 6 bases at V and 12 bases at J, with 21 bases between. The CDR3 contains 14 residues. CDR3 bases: TGTGCCAGCAGCCACCTGACGGCTCCAGATGGGCAGTTCTTC. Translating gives CASSHLTAPDGQFF.

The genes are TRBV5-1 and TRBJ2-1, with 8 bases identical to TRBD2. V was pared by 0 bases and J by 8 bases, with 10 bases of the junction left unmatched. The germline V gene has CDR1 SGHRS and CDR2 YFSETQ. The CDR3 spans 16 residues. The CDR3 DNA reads TGCGCCAGCAGCTTGGAGGCACGGGAGGGCCTCGATGAGCAGTTCTTC. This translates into CASSLEAREGLDEQFF.

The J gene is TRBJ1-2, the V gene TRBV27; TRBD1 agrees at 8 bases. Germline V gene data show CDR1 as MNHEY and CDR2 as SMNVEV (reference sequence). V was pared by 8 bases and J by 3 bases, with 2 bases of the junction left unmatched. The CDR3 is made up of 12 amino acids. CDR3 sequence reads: CASYRGDYGYTF. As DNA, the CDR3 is TGTGCCAGCTACAGGGGGGACTATGGCTACACCTTC.